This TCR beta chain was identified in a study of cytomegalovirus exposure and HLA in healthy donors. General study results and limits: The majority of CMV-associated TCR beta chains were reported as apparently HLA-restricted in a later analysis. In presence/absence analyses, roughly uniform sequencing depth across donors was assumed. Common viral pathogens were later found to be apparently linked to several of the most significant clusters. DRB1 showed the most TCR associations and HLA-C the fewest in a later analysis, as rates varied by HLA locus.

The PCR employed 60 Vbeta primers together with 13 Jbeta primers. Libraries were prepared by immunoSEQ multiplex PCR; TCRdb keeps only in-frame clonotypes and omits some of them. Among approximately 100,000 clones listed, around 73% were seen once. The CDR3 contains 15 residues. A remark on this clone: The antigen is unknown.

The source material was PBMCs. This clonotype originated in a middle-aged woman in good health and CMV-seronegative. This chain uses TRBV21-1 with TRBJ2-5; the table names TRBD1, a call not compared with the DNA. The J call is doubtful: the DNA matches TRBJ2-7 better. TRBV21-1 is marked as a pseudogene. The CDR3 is CASSVSRQGNCEQYF. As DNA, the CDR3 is TGTGCCAGCAGCGTATCCCGACAGGGGAATTGCGAGCAGTACTTC.